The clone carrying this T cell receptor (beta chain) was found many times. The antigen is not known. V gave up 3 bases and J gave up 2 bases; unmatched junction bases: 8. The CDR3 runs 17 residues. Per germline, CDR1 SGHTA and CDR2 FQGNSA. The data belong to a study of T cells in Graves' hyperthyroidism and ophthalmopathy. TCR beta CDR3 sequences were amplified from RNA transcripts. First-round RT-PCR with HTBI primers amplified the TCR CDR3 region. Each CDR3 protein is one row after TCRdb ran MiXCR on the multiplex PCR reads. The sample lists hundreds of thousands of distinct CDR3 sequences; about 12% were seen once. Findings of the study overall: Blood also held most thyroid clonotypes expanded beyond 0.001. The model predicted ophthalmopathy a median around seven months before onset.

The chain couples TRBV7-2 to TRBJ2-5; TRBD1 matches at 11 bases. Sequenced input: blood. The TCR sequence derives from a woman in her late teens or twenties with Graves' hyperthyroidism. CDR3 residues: CASSFAAGTGGQETQYF. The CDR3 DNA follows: TGTGCCAGCAGCTTCGCCGCCGGGACAGGGGGGCAAGAGACCCAGTACTTC.